A few counts support the clone carrying this T cell receptor beta chain. Its antigen is unidentified. Stated time point: newly diagnosed GD, antithyroid drugs for less than 3 months. Generation of the TCR library employed RNA extracted from PBMCs. The data were taken from a study of regulatory T cells in long-lasting Graves disease. Overall study context: Patients newly diagnosed with Graves' had been on antithyroid drugs for under 3 months.

In building TCR beta libraries, iRepertoire HTBI primers were used together with Arm-PCR of CDR3 regions. MiXCR, run by TCRdb on the multiplex PCR reads, gives a single entry per CDR3 protein. The data hold 550,000 to 600,000 distinct CDR3 sequences, with 15% to 20% observed a single time. Broader study findings: Limited sample numbers may have lowered accuracy.

The V end was cut by 1 base, the J end by 0 bases, with 7 bases between. The CDR3 runs to 15 residues. Looked up from germline, CDR1 is SEHNR and CDR2 is FQNEAQ (reference sequence). These data are also associated with another study on T cells in Graves' hyperthyroidism and ophthalmopathy.

The sequencing here drew on peripheral blood mononuclear cells (PBMCs), taken at new diagnosis, from a patient treated with antithyroid drugs. The chain combines TRBV7-9 with TRBJ1-3; D perhaps matches TRBD1 (5 bases). The receptor was isolated from a man aged 18 to 29 with Graves disease. CDR3 sequence (DNA): TGTGCCAGCAGCTTAGGACAGATCTCTGGAAACACCATATATTTT. It codes for CASSLGQISGNTIYF. The whole variable domain, filled in from reference TRBV7-9 and TRBJ1-3, reads DTGVSQNPRHKITKRGQNVTFRCDPISEHNRLYWYRQTLGQGPEFLTYFQNEAQLEKSRLLSDRFSAERPKGSFSTLEIQRTEQGDSAMYLCASSLGQISGNTIYFGEGSWLTVV.